A selection of T cell receptor beta chains follows, all from one sample in a study of blood T cell repertoires in COVID-19. Produced via immunoSEQ multiplex PCR; TCRdb's table is partial and in-frame only. Of 270,000 or so clones in the sample, around nine tenths were seen once. The sequencing input was peripheral blood. These receptors all stem from a woman between 40 and 50 years old who had recovered from COVID-19. The CDR3 runs from the conserved cysteine through the conserved F or W. A D gene is named only where the DNA matches it firmly. Clone sizes are given selectively: once, few, many, or a class where the clone is expanded.

TRBD1	TRBJ1-2	TRBV28	.	TGTGCCAGCACTCGACAGGGCAATAACTATGGCTACACCTTC	CASTRQGNNYGYTF
TRBD2	TRBJ2-7	TRBV27	.	TGTGCCAGCAGTGGGATAGCGGGACCTTCAACCTACGAGCAGTACTTC	CASSGIAGPSTYEQYF
TRBD1	TRBJ1-2	TRBV14	.	TGTGCCAGCAGCCATACGGACAGGCCCTCCTATGGCTACACCTTC	CASSHTDRPSYGYTF
TRBD1	TRBJ2-5	TRBV4-1	.	TGCGCCAGCAGCCAAGAAGGGGCGGGGACAGGGTATTCCGAGACCCAGTACTTC	CASSQEGAGTGYSETQYF
.	TRBJ2-1	TRBV7-3	.	TGTGCCAGCAGGAGCGCAGCTAGCGCCCTCGGGGGAAATGAGCAGTTCTTC	CASRSAASALGGNEQFF
TRBD2	TRBJ2-4	TRBV30	few	TGTGCCTGGGATAGCGGGATCGGGGACATTCAGTACTTC	CAWDSGIGDIQYF
TRBD2	TRBJ2-1	TRBV5-1	.	TGCGCCAGCAGCCCAGGGAGCGGGGGGTCCTACAATGAGCAGTTCTTC	CASSPGSGGSYNEQFF
TRBD2	TRBJ2-1	TRBV27	.	TGTGCCAGCAGTATACGAGCGGGAGCGGCGTACAATGAGCAGTTCTTC	CASSIRAGAAYNEQFF
.	TRBJ1-2	TRBV2	.	TGTGCCAGCATAGGCGGGGAGATTGTCTACACCTTC	CASIGGEIVYTF
TRBD1	TRBJ2-3	TRBV9	.	TGTGCCAGCAGCGCATCCGGGACAGGGAACACAGATACGCAGTATTTT	CASSASGTGNTDTQYF
TRBD2	TRBJ2-5	TRBV7-3	many	TGTGCCAGCAGTATCGGGACTAGCGGGGGACAAGAGACCCAGTACTTC	CASSIGTSGGQETQYF
TRBD2	TRBJ2-1	TRBV5-1	.	TGCGCCAGCAGTATCGCTAGCGGGAGGGATGAGCAGTTCTTC	CASSIASGRDEQFF
TRBD1	TRBJ1-2	TRBV6-2/TRBV6-3	.	TGTGCCAGCAGCCCAGCGACAGGGACCTTTAACTATGGCTACACCTTC	CASSPATGTFNYGYTF
.	TRBJ2-3	TRBV21-1	.	TGTGCCAGCAGCGGGCTAGCGGGAAATACAGATACGCAGTATTTT	CASSGLAGNTDTQYF
.	TRBJ1-1	TRBV5-1	.	TGCGCCAGCAGGCGTACAGGGAACACTGAAGCTTTCTTT	CASRRTGNTEAFF
TRBD2	TRBJ2-7	TRBV5-4	.	TGTGCCAGCAGCCACGAGCGGGAGACAACCTACGAGCAGTACTTC	CASSHERETTYEQYF
TRBD1	TRBJ2-7	TRBV7-9	.	TGTGCCAGCAGCTGGGACAGGGCTGAGCAGTACTTC	CASSWDRAEQYF
.	TRBJ2-7	TRBV6-5	.	TGTGCCAGCAGTTACGGGGCAGACTCCTACGAGCAGTACTTC	CASSYGADSYEQYF
.	TRBJ1-3	TRBV27	.	TGTGCCAGCAGTCTCAACAGGAACTCTGGAAACACCATATATTTT	CASSLNRNSGNTIYF
TRBD1	TRBJ1-2	TRBV10-1	many	TGCGCCAGCAGCCCTCACAGGGGTGACTATGGCTACACCTTC	CASSPHRGDYGYTF
.	TRBJ2-2	TRBV18	.	TGTGCCAGCTCACTGAACAGGGCGTCGAACACCGGGGAGCTGTTTTTT	CASSLNRASNTGELFF
.	TRBJ2-5	TRBV19	.	TGTGCCAGTAGCAACGGAGAGACCCAGTACTTC	CASSNGETQYF
.	TRBJ2-2	TRBV9	.	TGTGCCAGCAGCGAGGGGGGGTTCAACACCGGGGAGCTGTTTTTT	CASSEGGFNTGELFF
.	TRBJ1-6	TRBV10-1	.	TGCGCCAGCACCCATCAAGAAGCAGGGGATTCGTTTTACAATTCACCCCTCCACTTT	CASTHQEAGDSFYNSPLHF
TRBD2	TRBJ2-7	TRBV5-1	once	TGCGCCAGCAGCTTGGCCGGGACTAGCGGTGCACCCTACGAGCAGTACTTC	CASSLAGTSGAPYEQYF
TRBD2	TRBJ2-1	TRBV30	.	TGTGCCTGGGGGCCGGCGCCTAGCGGGAGGGGTGAGCAGTTCTTC	CAWGPAPSGRGEQFF
TRBD1	TRBJ1-2	TRBV19	.	TGTGCCAGTAGTATAGATTGGACAGGAACTAACTATGGCTACACCTTC	CASSIDWTGTNYGYTF
TRBD2	TRBJ2-3	TRBV7-9	once	TGTGCCAGCAGTTCCGGACTAGCGGGAGAGGCAGATACGCAGTATTTT	CASSSGLAGEADTQYF
TRBD2	TRBJ2-1	TRBV3-1/TRBV3-2	.	TGTGCCAGCAGCCAAGATCAGTTCCCGGGGGGTGAGCAGTTCTTC	CASSQDQFPGGEQFF
.	TRBJ2-3	TRBV29-1	.	TGCAGCGTTGTAGGGACAAGGGTAGGGTCAGATACGCAGTATTTT	CSVVGTRVGSDTQYF
TRBD1	TRBJ2-5	TRBV28	.	TGTGCCAGCAGTCTCCGACAGGGTAATTGGGAGACCCAGTACTTC	CASSLRQGNWETQYF
.	TRBJ2-7	TRBV27	.	TGTGCCAGCATGGGCAGCTCCTACGAGCAGTACTTC	CASMGSSYEQYF
TRBD2	TRBJ2-7	TRBV24-1	.	TGTGCCACCCGCGGGGGGGATGCTCCGTACGAGCAGTACTTC	CATRGGDAPYEQYF
TRBD2	TRBJ2-7	TRBV5-4	.	TGTGCCAGCAGCTTTAAGAGTGCTAGCGGGAACGAGCAGTACTTC	CASSFKSASGNEQYF
.	TRBJ1-5	TRBV10-3	.	TGTGCCATCAGTGACGGGGGGGATCAGCCCCAGCATTTT	CAISDGGDQPQHF
.	TRBJ2-3	TRBV9	.	TGTGCCAGCAGCCCTAGCCCCTCTCCTGGGAGGGATACGCAGTATTTT	CASSPSPSPGRDTQYF
TRBD1	TRBJ1-2	TRBV24-1	.	TGTGCCACCAGTGACGCCGGGACAGATTCTTATGGCTACACCTTC	CATSDAGTDSYGYTF
TRBD2	TRBJ2-7	TRBV2	.	TGTGCCAGCAGTCAGAGGACAGGACAAATTGTCCTAGCGGGAGGGGACCAGTACTTC	CASSQRTGQIVLAGGDQYF
.	TRBJ2-7	TRBV12-3/TRBV12-4	.	TGTGCCAGCACAAACTCTCCCTCCTACGAGCAGTACTTC	CASTNSPSYEQYF
.	TRBJ2-2	TRBV4-2	.	TGTGCCAGCAACCAGAAGGTTACCACAGGTCTCGGGGAGCTGTTTTTT	CASNQKVTTGLGELFF
TRBD1	TRBJ2-4	TRBV6-1	.	TGTGCCAGCAGTGAGTACAGGGGTGACATTCAGTACTTC	CASSEYRGDIQYF
TRBD1	TRBJ2-7	TRBV7-9	.	TGTGCCAGCAGCCCTAGACAGGGGCCCGAGCAGTACTTC	CASSPRQGPEQYF
TRBD2	TRBJ2-2	TRBV27	.	TGTGCCAGCAGTTCCTACCCCACTAGCGGTAACACCGGGGAGCTGTTTTTT	CASSSYPTSGNTGELFF
.	TRBJ1-1	TRBV6-1	.	TGTGCCAGCAGTGAAGACAGGGATCGGTGGACTGAAGCTTTCTTT	CASSEDRDRWTEAFF
.	TRBJ1-5	TRBV2	.	TGTGCCAGCAGTGAAGAACGGGGTCGGGATCAGCCCCAGCATTTT	CASSEERGRDQPQHF